A single T cell receptor (beta chain) is shown here with its context. A single base separates this from a much larger clone, so it may be a read error. Germline lookup yields CDR1 SGHAT and CDR2 FQNNGV. Trimming removed 3 bases at V and 1 base at J, with 5 bases between. The CDR3 loop spans 13 amino acids. In the original processing: Amplification of reference gene primers was used by the study to estimate nucleated cell counts. Method: immunoSEQ multiplex PCR; TCRdb's copy keeps in-frame clones and lacks some. The V and J calls and clone size are taken from that table; D and trimming were inferred from the DNA. The sample carries about 210,000 clones, around four fifths recorded once. The record originates from a study of blood T cell repertoires in COVID-19. At the level of the study: From T cells, B-cell-depleted T cells, or PBMCs came the material, which was cDNA or gDNA.

Sequenced: peripheral blood. V usage is TRBV11-2 and J usage is TRBJ2-3; D is unresolved. The source is a man over 45 with active or convalescent COVID-19. The CDR3 DNA follows: TGTGCCAGCAGCTTCGTCGGCACAGATACGCAGTATTTT. Its translation: CASSFVGTDTQYF.